Listed below are T cell receptor beta chains from one sample, sequenced in a study of graft-versus-host responses after intestinal transplantation. Here immunoSEQ multiplex PCR was the method, and the copy in TCRdb shows in-frame clones only, minus some. The sample includes 20,000 to 25,000 clones, 50% to 65% seen only once; the top ten take under 1.2%. Material: alloreactive CD4+ T cells from a mixed lymphocyte reaction culture, obtained before intestinal transplant. These receptors came from a human patient who received an intestinal transplant. Both conserved end residues are part of each CDR3. The order of the fields is J gene, V gene, D gene, clone size, CDR3 DNA, CDR3 protein. The D gene is left open where the match is weak. Clone size is given for some rows only: seen once, a few or many times, or a class if the clone is expanded.

J gene: TRBJ1-2; V gene: TRBV5-4; D gene: NA; clone size: NA; CDR3 DNA: TGTGCCAGCAGCCATGGGGGCAGCTATGGCTACACCTTC; CDR3 protein: CASSHGGSYGYTF
J gene: TRBJ2-7; V gene: TRBV2; D gene: NA; clone size: NA; CDR3 DNA: TGTGCCAGCAGTGATCTTTTGCAGTTGTCCCACTACGAGCAGTACTTC; CDR3 protein: CASSDLLQLSHYEQYF
J gene: TRBJ1-2; V gene: TRBV28; D gene: NA; clone size: NA; CDR3 DNA: TGTGCCAGCAGTCAGGGCTATGGCTACACCTTC; CDR3 protein: CASSQGYGYTF
J gene: TRBJ1-1; V gene: TRBV2; D gene: TRBD1; clone size: NA; CDR3 DNA: TGTGCCAGCAGTGAAAAGCCAGGGGGGAACACTGAAGCTTTCTTT; CDR3 protein: CASSEKPGGNTEAFF
J gene: TRBJ1-4; V gene: TRBV29-1; D gene: NA; clone size: NA; CDR3 DNA: TGCAGCGCGGGCCTAGCAAGAATTAATGAAAAACTGTTTTTT; CDR3 protein: CSAGLARINEKLFF
J gene: TRBJ2-5; V gene: TRBV6-1; D gene: TRBD1; clone size: once; CDR3 DNA: TGTGCCAGCAGTGGATCTAAGACAGGGAAAGAGACCCAGTACTTC; CDR3 protein: CASSGSKTGKETQYF
J gene: TRBJ2-3; V gene: TRBV7-3; D gene: TRBD2; clone size: NA; CDR3 DNA: TGTGCCAGCAGCCCCGGGACTAGTAATACGCAGTATTTT; CDR3 protein: CASSPGTSNTQYF
J gene: TRBJ1-2; V gene: TRBV7-8; D gene: NA; clone size: NA; CDR3 DNA: TGTGCCAGCAGAATCCACCCAGGGGCTGGCTACACCTTC; CDR3 protein: CASRIHPGAGYTF
J gene: TRBJ1-1; V gene: TRBV30; D gene: NA; clone size: NA; CDR3 DNA: TGTGCCTGGAGTGGCTACCAAGAAGCTTTCTTT; CDR3 protein: CAWSGYQEAFF
J gene: TRBJ2-1; V gene: TRBV25-1; D gene: NA; clone size: NA; CDR3 DNA: TGTGCCAGCAGTGATTCCAGGGGTGGCCATGAGCAGTTCTTC; CDR3 protein: CASSDSRGGHEQFF
J gene: TRBJ2-1; V gene: TRBV11-2; D gene: NA; clone size: few; CDR3 DNA: TGTGCCAGCAGCTCCCGACTGCCCCGGGGTGAGCAGTTCTTC; CDR3 protein: CASSSRLPRGEQFF
J gene: TRBJ1-2; V gene: TRBV5-1; D gene: NA; clone size: NA; CDR3 DNA: TGCGCCAGCAGGGGTCAGGGTGTGGGCTATGGCTACACCTTC; CDR3 protein: CASRGQGVGYGYTF
J gene: TRBJ2-7; V gene: TRBV29-1; D gene: TRBD1; clone size: NA; CDR3 DNA: TGCAGCGTTGGACCCACCGGGACAGGGGGCTACGAGCAGTACTTC; CDR3 protein: CSVGPTGTGGYEQYF
J gene: TRBJ1-2; V gene: TRBV6-1; D gene: NA; clone size: NA; CDR3 DNA: TGTGCCAGCAGGGGTCAGGATGTGAGTGGCTACACCTTC; CDR3 protein: CASRGQDVSGYTF
J gene: TRBJ2-2; V gene: TRBV2; D gene: TRBD1; clone size: once; CDR3 DNA: TGTGCCAGCATCCGGGACAGGGTGGCCGGGGAGCTGTTTTTT; CDR3 protein: CASIRDRVAGELFF
J gene: TRBJ1-5; V gene: TRBV30; D gene: NA; clone size: NA; CDR3 DNA: TGTGCCTGGAGTGTACCGGGGGGCAATCAGCCCCAGCATTTT; CDR3 protein: CAWSVPGGNQPQHF
J gene: TRBJ2-5; V gene: TRBV7-2; D gene: TRBD1; clone size: NA; CDR3 DNA: TGTGCCAGCAGCTTAGCAGGGACAGGCCAAGAGACCCAGTACTTC; CDR3 protein: CASSLAGTGQETQYF
J gene: TRBJ2-3; V gene: TRBV6-1; D gene: NA; clone size: NA; CDR3 DNA: TGTGCCAGCAGTGAAGCAACTCCCACAGATACGCAGTATTTT; CDR3 protein: CASSEATPTDTQYF
J gene: TRBJ2-1; V gene: TRBV27; D gene: TRBD1; clone size: NA; CDR3 DNA: TGTGCCAGCAGTCCCCGTCCGGGACAGGGTCTCTATGAGCAGTTCTTC; CDR3 protein: CASSPRPGQGLYEQFF
J gene: TRBJ2-3; V gene: TRBV5-1; D gene: NA; clone size: NA; CDR3 DNA: TGCGCCAGCAGCCACAGTGCAGATACGCAGTATTTT; CDR3 protein: CASSHSADTQYF
J gene: TRBJ2-5; V gene: TRBV30; D gene: TRBD2; clone size: NA; CDR3 DNA: TGTGCCTGGAGTGTAGGTCTCGGGGGGACGGGGGAGACCCAGTACTTC; CDR3 protein: CAWSVGLGGTGETQYF
J gene: TRBJ1-2; V gene: TRBV6-5; D gene: TRBD1; clone size: NA; CDR3 DNA: TGTGCCAGCGTTAGGCAGGGGGTTGGTGACTATGGCTACACCTTC; CDR3 protein: CASVRQGVGDYGYTF
J gene: TRBJ2-3; V gene: TRBV18; D gene: NA; clone size: NA; CDR3 DNA: TGTGCCAGCTCCTTCGGGGAAGATACGCAGTATTTT; CDR3 protein: CASSFGEDTQYF
J gene: TRBJ2-7; V gene: TRBV7-7; D gene: NA; clone size: NA; CDR3 DNA: TGTGCCAGCAGCTTTAAGGTACAGATCTACGAGCAGTACTTC; CDR3 protein: CASSFKVQIYEQYF
J gene: TRBJ2-3; V gene: TRBV10-1; D gene: NA; clone size: NA; CDR3 DNA: TGCGCCAGCGGTGGCAGGGCGATAGATACGCAGTATTTT; CDR3 protein: CASGGRAIDTQYF
J gene: TRBJ2-6; V gene: TRBV5-8; D gene: NA; clone size: NA; CDR3 DNA: TGTGCCAGCAGCTTGGTCCAGGGTTACCACTCTGGGGCCAACGTCCTGACTTTC; CDR3 protein: CASSLVQGYHSGANVLTF
J gene: TRBJ2-5; V gene: TRBV19; D gene: NA; clone size: NA; CDR3 DNA: TGTGCCAGTAGTGCCAGGGGGGCCCAAGAGACCCAGTACTTC; CDR3 protein: CASSARGAQETQYF
J gene: TRBJ1-2; V gene: TRBV29-1; D gene: TRBD1; clone size: NA; CDR3 DNA: TGCAGCGTTTCAAGACTCCAGGGGGCGGGTGGCTACACCTTC; CDR3 protein: CSVSRLQGAGGYTF
J gene: TRBJ1-2; V gene: TRBV20-1; D gene: NA; clone size: NA; CDR3 DNA: TGCAGTGCTAGCAGGGTCTATGGCTACACCTTC; CDR3 protein: CSASRVYGYTF
J gene: TRBJ2-1; V gene: TRBV19; D gene: NA; clone size: NA; CDR3 DNA: TGTGCCAGTAGTACACTAGCTGGTGAGCAGTTCTTC; CDR3 protein: CASSTLAGEQFF
J gene: TRBJ1-2; V gene: TRBV28; D gene: NA; clone size: NA; CDR3 DNA: TGTGCCAGCAGACCCGGGGGTGGGAACTATGGCTACACCTTC; CDR3 protein: CASRPGGGNYGYTF
J gene: TRBJ2-2; V gene: TRBV28; D gene: TRBD2; clone size: few; CDR3 DNA: TGTGCCACCCTCAAAATCCGATCCGGGAGGGGCACCGGGGAGCTGTTTTTT; CDR3 protein: CATLKIRSGRGTGELFF
J gene: TRBJ2-3; V gene: TRBV9; D gene: TRBD2; clone size: NA; CDR3 DNA: TGTGCCAGCAGCGTTGGGACTAGCGGGAGCACAGATACGCAGTATTTT; CDR3 protein: CASSVGTSGSTDTQYF
J gene: TRBJ2-7; V gene: TRBV7-2; D gene: NA; clone size: NA; CDR3 DNA: TGTGCCAGCAGCTTAGCACTTACAGCCTCCTACGAGCAGTACTTC; CDR3 protein: CASSLALTASYEQYF
J gene: TRBJ1-1; V gene: TRBV18; D gene: NA; clone size: NA; CDR3 DNA: TGTGCCAGCTCACCCAGTCCATTCCTGATCACTGAAGCTTTCTTT; CDR3 protein: CASSPSPFLITEAFF
J gene: TRBJ1-6; V gene: TRBV19; D gene: NA; clone size: NA; CDR3 DNA: TGTGCCAGTAGTATGGAAGGGGGCTATAATTCACCCCTCCACTTT; CDR3 protein: CASSMEGGYNSPLHF